This T cell receptor (beta chain) was profiled in a study of T cells expressing NK-cell markers. Study-level information: In sorted CD3+CD56+NKG2C+, CD3+CD56+NKG2C- and CD3+CD56-NKG2C+ T cells, TCR beta repertoires were obtained. The study sequenced eight donors, seven HCMV-seropositive and one seronegative. Study results and caveats: In five to seven donors, dominant CD3+CD56+NKG2C+ clonotypes ranked among the top 10 CD8+ clonotypes.

Synthesis of TCR beta cDNA relied on 5'RACE template switching carrying UMIs. After re-calling the 5' RACE reads, TCRdb lists one entry per CDR3 protein, DNA absent. Across approximately 460,000 distinct CDR3 sequences, the top ten clones capture 7.3% of the sample. The germline gives CDR1 SGHTA, CDR2 FQGNSA. The CDR3 is 14 amino acids. A word on this clonotype: Its cognate antigen is unknown.

Sequences were obtained from blood T cells: a sorted CD56 or NKG2C T cell subset, CD4+ or CD8+ T cells, or bulk PBMC T cells (not recorded which). This clonotype originated in a woman between 18 and 70 years old in good health. V and J are TRBV7-2 and TRBJ2-7. CDR3 loop: CASSTTGTYYEQYF.